Following are 5 T cell receptor beta chains from one sample sequenced in a study of T-cell reconstitution after alpha-beta-depleted transplantation in children (dated by TCRdb to about 2016). In light of the paper, this sample's treatment or condition label describes: allogeneic hematopoietic cell transplantation with graft depleted of TCRalphabeta T cells and CD19 B cells. Library method: PCR. The listed sequencing device is Illumina HiSeq 2500. TCR library preparation used molecular barcoding, with unique molecular identifiers applied to normalize quantification of the TCRbeta repertoire. TCRdb cleaned the public reads at Q25 with fastp, built clones with MiXCR and kept in-frame beta chains. Every CDR3 protein is listed once, alongside the most common genes and DNA of its rows. The sample records about 580,000 distinct CDR3 sequences, 20% to 25% of which are singletons. The ten largest clones represent 12% to 15% of the sample.

Source: PBMCs, mostly from graft donor cells, taken 360 days after TCRalphabeta/CD19-depleted stem cell transplant. The receptors were gathered from a boy in the first two years of life who had a stem cell transplant for acute myeloid leukemia, so the T cells may come from the graft donor.

This clonotype was observed a handful of times. The chain is built from TRBV12-3 or TRBV12-4 and TRBJ2-4; TRBD2 is a possible D gene (6 bases). The germline V and J ends were trimmed by 6 bases and 6 bases, with 18 bases remaining between them. The CDR3 consists of 15 residues. CDR3: CASSRVGGGRNIQYF. The CDR3 DNA is TGTGCCAGCAGCCGAGTTGGAGGAGGGAGAAACATTCAGTACTTC.

This clonotype was found a few times. The chain is built from TRBV4-3 and TRBJ1-2, with TRBD1 matching 12 bases. The CDR3 has 16 amino acids. CDR1 is LGHNA, CDR2 YSLEER, per germline. V was pared by 3 bases and J by 5 bases, with 7 bases of the junction left unmatched. CDR3 coding DNA: TGCGCCAGCAGCCAGGGACAGGGGGCAGATCGATATGGCTACACCTTC. Protein: CASSQGQGADRYGYTF.

This clonotype was picked up many times. The chain has TRBV29-1 and TRBJ2-1, with TRBD1 matching over 8 bases. The CDR3 consists of 16 residues. V shed 2 bases, J shed 8 bases, and the junction held 14 bases outside the gene matches. The germline V gene has CDR1 SQVTM and CDR2 ANQGSEA. The CDR3 loop reads CSVEKQAGTGFDEQFF. The CDR3 DNA is TGCAGCGTTGAAAAGCAGGCCGGGACAGGCTTCGATGAGCAGTTCTTC.

At least ten counts were recorded for this clonotype. The CDR3 protein is CAIARGLEDTDTQYF. The CDR3 DNA is TGTGCCATCGCCCGGGGGTTGGAGGACACAGATACGCAGTATTTT. The chain is built from TRBV10-3 and TRBJ2-3, with D maybe TRBD2 (6 bases). The V end lost 8 bases, the J end lost 2 bases, and 17 bases lay between the germline ends. This CDR3 region has 15 residues. Germline CDR1 and CDR2: ENHRY and SYGVKD.

This clonotype was detected only a few times. The J gene is TRBJ2-2, the V gene TRBV7-6; D unclear. CDR3 length: 18 residues. V lost 4 bases to trimming and J lost 0 bases, with 18 bases between them. Germline V gene data show CDR1 as SGHVS and CDR2 as FNYEAQ. The DNA of the CDR3 is TGTGCCAGCAGCTCTTTACCGGTAGACCAAACGAACACCGGGGAGCTGTTTTTT. Translation gives CASSSLPVDQTNTGELFF.